The 19 T cell receptor beta chains listed next were all sequenced from one sample in a study of Graves' ophthalmopathy and Graves' hyperthyroidism (dated by TCRdb to the late 2010s). TCRdb records Illumina HiSeq 2000 as the sequencer. For repertoire sequencing, TCR beta CDR3 regions were amplified from RNA transcripts. A first-round RT-PCR used HTBI primers with the Qiagen OneStep RT-PCR kit, followed by a second-round multiplex PCR, size selection and purification. TCRdb itself trimmed the public reads at Q25 with fastp, ran MiXCR and retained productive beta chains. For every CDR3 protein sequence, its rows merge into one entry that carries the most common genes and DNA. Recorded for this sample are roughly 610,000 distinct CDR3 sequences; 22% of them occurred a single time. Jointly, the top ten make up approximately 7% of the sample. The sample taken for sequencing was peripheral blood. Receptors were obtained from a woman aged 18-29 years with stable Graves' hyperthyroidism. Some clones in this sample may be carry-over from other donors' samples. Donor details come from another sample of the same person, matched by shared clones.

This clonotype was recorded many times. V and J are TRBV28 and TRBJ1-1, with D possibly matching TRBD1 (5 bases). Trimming left V 5 bases short and J 5 bases short, with 15 bases between. CDR3 length equals 14 residues. From germline, CDR1 is MDHEN and CDR2 SYDVKM. The CDR3 spells CASSVTEGRTEAFF. The CDR3 nucleotides are TGTGCCAGCAGTGTGACAGAGGGCCGTACTGAAGCTTTCTTT. The whole variable domain, filled in from reference TRBV28 and TRBJ1-1, reads DVKVTQSSRYLVKRTGEKVFLECVQDMDHENMFWYRQDPGLGLRLIYFSYDVKMKEKGDIPEGYSVSREKKERFSLILESASTNQTSMYLCASSVTEGRTEAFFGQGTRLTVV.

The sample holds many counts of this clonotype. The chain recombines TRBV6-5 with TRBJ1-5, with a weak D call TRBD1 (6 bases). This CDR3 contains 15 residues. V lost 4 bases and J 8 bases, leaving 18 bases between the germline ends. CDR1 MNHEY and CDR2 SVGAGI come from the germline V gene. CDR3 nucleotide sequence: TGTGCCAGCAGTTCCTCACAACCAGGGGTAAAGCCCCAGCATTTT. The encoded protein is CASSSSQPGVKPQHF.

This clonotype was counted ten times or more. This rearrangement joins TRBV6-5 to TRBJ2-5, with D possibly being TRBD2 (5 bases). CDR1 is MNHEY, CDR2 SVGAGI, per germline. V was trimmed by 8 bases and J by 5 bases, leaving 15 bases between them. The CDR3 consists of 13 residues. This chain's CDR3 is CASGSPGVETQYF. Written as DNA, the CDR3 is TGTGCCAGCGGGTCCCCCGGGGTGGAGACCCAGTACTTC.

J is TRBJ2-7 and V is TRBV3-1; D unresolved. The CDR3 has 14 residues. Deletions cut 0 bases from V and 4 bases from J, with 10 bases between. Germline values: CDR1 LGHDT, CDR2 YNNKEL (reference sequence). CDR3 region: CASSQDSQWYEQYF. DNA for the CDR3: TGTGCCAGCAGCCAAGATTCGCAGTGGTACGAGCAGTACTTC.

This clonotype was picked up many times. The chain has TRBV19 and TRBJ1-1, with D possibly TRBD1 on 5 matching bases. Germline V CDR1 and CDR2: LNHDA, SQIVND (reference sequence). The V and J ends lost 7 bases and 1 base respectively, with 13 bases between them. The CDR3 sequence is 14 residues long. The CDR3 coding sequence is TGTGCCAGTATGGAGGGACTCAGGAACACTGAAGCTTTCTTT. It encodes CASMEGLRNTEAFF.

The chain couples TRBV3-1 to TRBJ1-1; TRBD1 aligns across 8 bases. CDR3 size: 14 residues. CDR1 and CDR2 from the germline V gene are LGHDT and YNNKEL (reference sequence). Trimming at V came to 2 bases and at J to 7 bases, leaving 6 bases not matched to a gene. The CDR3 region has the DNA TGTGCCAGCAGCCAAAAAATAGGGACAGGTGAAGCTTTCTTT. This translates into CASSQKIGTGEAFF.

Comment on this clonotype: An end of the junction does not agree with germline; a read error may underlie this. The rearrangement uses TRBV15 and TRBJ2-1; the match to TRBD2 covers 7 bases. The CDR3 runs 15 residues. CDR1 and CDR2 from the germline V gene are LNHNV and YYDKDF (reference sequence). The CDR3, as DNA: TGTGCCACCAGCAGATTAGCGGGTTCCTACAATGAGAAGTTCTTC. Its translation: CATSRLAGSYNEKFF.

The chain links TRBV12-3 or TRBV12-4 to TRBJ2-5, with D unclear. This CDR3 comprises 12 residues. Deletions cut 2 bases from V and 5 bases from J, with 6 bases between. The CDR3 nucleotides are TGTGCCAGCAGTTTAAGATGGGAGACCCAGTACTTC. Amino acid sequence: CASSLRWETQYF.

About this clonotype itself: A much larger clone lies a single base off, so this may be a read error. The chain employs TRBV20-1 and TRBJ1-6; D unresolved. The CDR3 is made up of 14 amino acids. Germline V gives CDR1 DFQATT, CDR2 SNEGSKA (reference sequence). This CDR3 is CSARWGERDSHLHF. The CDR3 coding sequence is TGCAGTGCCAGGTGGGGTGAGAGGGATTCACACCTCCACTTT.

Turning to this clonotype: With a much larger clone just one base away, this may be a read error. The J gene is TRBJ2-2, the V gene TRBV24-1, with 10 bases aligning to TRBD2. Germline CDR1 reads KGHDR; CDR2 reads SFDVKD. The CDR3 length is 15 residues. CDR3 coding DNA: TGTGCCACCAGTGATTTTAGCGGGAGGACCGGGGAGCTGTGTTTT. Its protein is CATSDFSGRTGELCF.

This chain connects TRBV20-1 to TRBJ2-7, with D perhaps matching TRBD1 (5 bases). The CDR3 totals 15 residues. CDR1 and CDR2 (germline): DFQATT, SNEGSKA (reference sequence). CDR3: CRAPVPGHVSYEQYF. CDR3 bases: TGCAGGGCTCCGGTGCCTGGACATGTTTCCTACGAGCAGTACTTC.

The genes are TRBV20-1 and TRBJ1-2; 10 bases map to TRBD1. V lost 3 bases to trimming and J lost 3 bases; unmatched junction nucleotides: 4. This CDR3 region has 14 residues. From germline, CDR1 is DFQATT and CDR2 SNEGSKA (reference sequence). The CDR3 region has the DNA TGCAGTGCTAGCGGGACAGGGGCCTACTATGGCTACACCTTC. Translation: CSASGTGAYYGYTF.

The rearrangement uses TRBV6-1 and TRBJ2-2, with D perhaps TRBD1 (5 bases). Per the germline V gene, CDR1 is MNHNS and CDR2 is SASEGT. The CDR3 totals 16 residues. Trimming took off 5 bases at V and 6 bases at J, with 19 bases between the two ends. The CDR3 sequence: CASSQAGSMVSGELFF. Here the CDR3 DNA reads TGTGCCAGCAGTCAGGCAGGGTCTATGGTGTCCGGGGAGCTGTTTTTT.

This clonotype has more than one count but fewer than ten. At one of its ends the junction is not consistent with the germline gene, which may arise from a read error. J is TRBJ2-4 and V is TRBV6-1, with D perhaps TRBD1 (6 bases). The germline gives CDR1 MNHNS, CDR2 SASEGT. The CDR3 has 15 amino acids. The chain's CDR3 is CASSQGPSAKNIKYF. The CDR3 nucleotides read TGTGCCAGCAGCCAGGGGCCTAGTGCCAAAAACATTAAGTACTTC.

This clonotype was seen repeatedly, ten times or more. The genes are TRBV6-1 and TRBJ1-1; perhaps TRBD1 as D (5 bases). The CDR3 totals 14 residues. Germline values: CDR1 MNHNS, CDR2 SASEGT. The V gene lost 7 bases and the J gene lost 4 bases, with 16 bases spanning the gap. CDR3 DNA sequence: TGTGCCAGCACCCAAATGGGGGGTGGCACTGAAGCTTTCTTT. Protein: CASTQMGGGTEAFF.

This chain uses TRBV6-2 or TRBV6-3 with TRBJ2-5, with TRBD2 as a possible D gene (7 bases). CDR3 length: 14 residues. Germline assignment: CDR1 MNHEY and CDR2 SVGEGT. V shed 6 bases and J shed 5 bases, with 16 bases lying between them. CDR3 residues: CASSPPGGLETQYF. The CDR3 DNA is TGTGCCAGCAGCCCACCCGGGGGGCTGGAGACCCAGTACTTC.

This rearrangement joins TRBV3-1 to TRBJ2-2; D gene unclear. The CDR3 runs to 14 residues. V was trimmed by 5 bases and J by 5 bases, leaving 12 bases between them. Germline V gene sequence: CDR1 LGHDT, CDR2 YNNKEL (reference sequence). CDR3 DNA: TGTGCCAGCAGCAAGGCCCGTCGGACCGGGGAGCTGTTTTTT. This gives the protein CASSKARRTGELFF.

This clonotype has at least ten counts. This chain links TRBV4-1 with TRBJ2-7; 12 bases align to TRBD2. V lost 0 bases to trimming and J lost 6 bases; unmatched junction nucleotides: 6. This CDR3 is built from 16 residues. Germline CDR1 MGHRA, CDR2 YSYEKL. The CDR3 DNA follows: TGCGCCAGCAGCCAAGACCTAGCGGGAGGGCCCGTCGAGCAGTACTTC. Its translation: CASSQDLAGGPVEQYF.

The table lists this clonotype with a few counts. The chain has TRBV5-1 and TRBJ1-1, with 9 nucleotides matching TRBD1. The CDR3 has 13 residues. With V trimmed by 4 bases and J by 6 bases, 4 bases remained unmatched. Germline V CDR1 and CDR2: SGHRS, YFSETQ. The chain's CDR3 is CASSKQGAPEAFF. The CDR3 DNA follows: TGCGCCAGCAGCAAACAGGGGGCACCTGAAGCTTTCTTT.